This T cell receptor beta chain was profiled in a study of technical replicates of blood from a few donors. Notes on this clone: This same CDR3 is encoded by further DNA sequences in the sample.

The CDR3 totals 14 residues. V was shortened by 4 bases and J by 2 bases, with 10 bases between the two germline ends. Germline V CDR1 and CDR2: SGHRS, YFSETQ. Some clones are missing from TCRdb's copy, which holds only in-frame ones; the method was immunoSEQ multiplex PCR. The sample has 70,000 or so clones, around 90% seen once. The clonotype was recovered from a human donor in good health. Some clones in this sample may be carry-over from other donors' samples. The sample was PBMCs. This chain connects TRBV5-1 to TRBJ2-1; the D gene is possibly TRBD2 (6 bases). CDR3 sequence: CASSGSGAYNEQFF. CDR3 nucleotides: TGCGCCAGCAGCGGTAGCGGCGCCTACAATGAGCAGTTCTTC.